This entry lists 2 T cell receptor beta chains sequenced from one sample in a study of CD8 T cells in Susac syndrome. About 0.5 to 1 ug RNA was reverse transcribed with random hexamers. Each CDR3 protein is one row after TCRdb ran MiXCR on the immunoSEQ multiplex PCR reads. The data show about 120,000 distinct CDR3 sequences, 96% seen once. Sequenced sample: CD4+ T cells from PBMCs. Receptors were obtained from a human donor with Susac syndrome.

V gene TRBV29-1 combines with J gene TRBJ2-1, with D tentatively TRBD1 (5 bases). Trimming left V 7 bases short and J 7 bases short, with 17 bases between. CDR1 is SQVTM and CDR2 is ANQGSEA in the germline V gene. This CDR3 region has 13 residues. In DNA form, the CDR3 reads TGCAGCGCCGAACCCCCTAAGGGGAATGAGCAGTTCTTC. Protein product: CSAEPPKGNEQFF.

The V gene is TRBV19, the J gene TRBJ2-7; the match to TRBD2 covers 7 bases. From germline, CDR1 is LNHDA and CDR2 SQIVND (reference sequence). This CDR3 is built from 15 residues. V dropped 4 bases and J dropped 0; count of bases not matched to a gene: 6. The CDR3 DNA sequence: TGTGCCAGTAGTACACGCGGGAGTTTCTCCTACGAGCAGTACTTC. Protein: CASSTRGSFSYEQYF. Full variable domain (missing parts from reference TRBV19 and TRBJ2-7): DGGITQSPKYLFRKEGQNVTLSCEQNLNHDAMYWYRQDPGQGLRLIYYSQIVNDFQKGDIAEGYSVSREKKESFPLTVTSAQKNPTAFYLCASSTRGSFSYEQYFGPGTRLTVT.